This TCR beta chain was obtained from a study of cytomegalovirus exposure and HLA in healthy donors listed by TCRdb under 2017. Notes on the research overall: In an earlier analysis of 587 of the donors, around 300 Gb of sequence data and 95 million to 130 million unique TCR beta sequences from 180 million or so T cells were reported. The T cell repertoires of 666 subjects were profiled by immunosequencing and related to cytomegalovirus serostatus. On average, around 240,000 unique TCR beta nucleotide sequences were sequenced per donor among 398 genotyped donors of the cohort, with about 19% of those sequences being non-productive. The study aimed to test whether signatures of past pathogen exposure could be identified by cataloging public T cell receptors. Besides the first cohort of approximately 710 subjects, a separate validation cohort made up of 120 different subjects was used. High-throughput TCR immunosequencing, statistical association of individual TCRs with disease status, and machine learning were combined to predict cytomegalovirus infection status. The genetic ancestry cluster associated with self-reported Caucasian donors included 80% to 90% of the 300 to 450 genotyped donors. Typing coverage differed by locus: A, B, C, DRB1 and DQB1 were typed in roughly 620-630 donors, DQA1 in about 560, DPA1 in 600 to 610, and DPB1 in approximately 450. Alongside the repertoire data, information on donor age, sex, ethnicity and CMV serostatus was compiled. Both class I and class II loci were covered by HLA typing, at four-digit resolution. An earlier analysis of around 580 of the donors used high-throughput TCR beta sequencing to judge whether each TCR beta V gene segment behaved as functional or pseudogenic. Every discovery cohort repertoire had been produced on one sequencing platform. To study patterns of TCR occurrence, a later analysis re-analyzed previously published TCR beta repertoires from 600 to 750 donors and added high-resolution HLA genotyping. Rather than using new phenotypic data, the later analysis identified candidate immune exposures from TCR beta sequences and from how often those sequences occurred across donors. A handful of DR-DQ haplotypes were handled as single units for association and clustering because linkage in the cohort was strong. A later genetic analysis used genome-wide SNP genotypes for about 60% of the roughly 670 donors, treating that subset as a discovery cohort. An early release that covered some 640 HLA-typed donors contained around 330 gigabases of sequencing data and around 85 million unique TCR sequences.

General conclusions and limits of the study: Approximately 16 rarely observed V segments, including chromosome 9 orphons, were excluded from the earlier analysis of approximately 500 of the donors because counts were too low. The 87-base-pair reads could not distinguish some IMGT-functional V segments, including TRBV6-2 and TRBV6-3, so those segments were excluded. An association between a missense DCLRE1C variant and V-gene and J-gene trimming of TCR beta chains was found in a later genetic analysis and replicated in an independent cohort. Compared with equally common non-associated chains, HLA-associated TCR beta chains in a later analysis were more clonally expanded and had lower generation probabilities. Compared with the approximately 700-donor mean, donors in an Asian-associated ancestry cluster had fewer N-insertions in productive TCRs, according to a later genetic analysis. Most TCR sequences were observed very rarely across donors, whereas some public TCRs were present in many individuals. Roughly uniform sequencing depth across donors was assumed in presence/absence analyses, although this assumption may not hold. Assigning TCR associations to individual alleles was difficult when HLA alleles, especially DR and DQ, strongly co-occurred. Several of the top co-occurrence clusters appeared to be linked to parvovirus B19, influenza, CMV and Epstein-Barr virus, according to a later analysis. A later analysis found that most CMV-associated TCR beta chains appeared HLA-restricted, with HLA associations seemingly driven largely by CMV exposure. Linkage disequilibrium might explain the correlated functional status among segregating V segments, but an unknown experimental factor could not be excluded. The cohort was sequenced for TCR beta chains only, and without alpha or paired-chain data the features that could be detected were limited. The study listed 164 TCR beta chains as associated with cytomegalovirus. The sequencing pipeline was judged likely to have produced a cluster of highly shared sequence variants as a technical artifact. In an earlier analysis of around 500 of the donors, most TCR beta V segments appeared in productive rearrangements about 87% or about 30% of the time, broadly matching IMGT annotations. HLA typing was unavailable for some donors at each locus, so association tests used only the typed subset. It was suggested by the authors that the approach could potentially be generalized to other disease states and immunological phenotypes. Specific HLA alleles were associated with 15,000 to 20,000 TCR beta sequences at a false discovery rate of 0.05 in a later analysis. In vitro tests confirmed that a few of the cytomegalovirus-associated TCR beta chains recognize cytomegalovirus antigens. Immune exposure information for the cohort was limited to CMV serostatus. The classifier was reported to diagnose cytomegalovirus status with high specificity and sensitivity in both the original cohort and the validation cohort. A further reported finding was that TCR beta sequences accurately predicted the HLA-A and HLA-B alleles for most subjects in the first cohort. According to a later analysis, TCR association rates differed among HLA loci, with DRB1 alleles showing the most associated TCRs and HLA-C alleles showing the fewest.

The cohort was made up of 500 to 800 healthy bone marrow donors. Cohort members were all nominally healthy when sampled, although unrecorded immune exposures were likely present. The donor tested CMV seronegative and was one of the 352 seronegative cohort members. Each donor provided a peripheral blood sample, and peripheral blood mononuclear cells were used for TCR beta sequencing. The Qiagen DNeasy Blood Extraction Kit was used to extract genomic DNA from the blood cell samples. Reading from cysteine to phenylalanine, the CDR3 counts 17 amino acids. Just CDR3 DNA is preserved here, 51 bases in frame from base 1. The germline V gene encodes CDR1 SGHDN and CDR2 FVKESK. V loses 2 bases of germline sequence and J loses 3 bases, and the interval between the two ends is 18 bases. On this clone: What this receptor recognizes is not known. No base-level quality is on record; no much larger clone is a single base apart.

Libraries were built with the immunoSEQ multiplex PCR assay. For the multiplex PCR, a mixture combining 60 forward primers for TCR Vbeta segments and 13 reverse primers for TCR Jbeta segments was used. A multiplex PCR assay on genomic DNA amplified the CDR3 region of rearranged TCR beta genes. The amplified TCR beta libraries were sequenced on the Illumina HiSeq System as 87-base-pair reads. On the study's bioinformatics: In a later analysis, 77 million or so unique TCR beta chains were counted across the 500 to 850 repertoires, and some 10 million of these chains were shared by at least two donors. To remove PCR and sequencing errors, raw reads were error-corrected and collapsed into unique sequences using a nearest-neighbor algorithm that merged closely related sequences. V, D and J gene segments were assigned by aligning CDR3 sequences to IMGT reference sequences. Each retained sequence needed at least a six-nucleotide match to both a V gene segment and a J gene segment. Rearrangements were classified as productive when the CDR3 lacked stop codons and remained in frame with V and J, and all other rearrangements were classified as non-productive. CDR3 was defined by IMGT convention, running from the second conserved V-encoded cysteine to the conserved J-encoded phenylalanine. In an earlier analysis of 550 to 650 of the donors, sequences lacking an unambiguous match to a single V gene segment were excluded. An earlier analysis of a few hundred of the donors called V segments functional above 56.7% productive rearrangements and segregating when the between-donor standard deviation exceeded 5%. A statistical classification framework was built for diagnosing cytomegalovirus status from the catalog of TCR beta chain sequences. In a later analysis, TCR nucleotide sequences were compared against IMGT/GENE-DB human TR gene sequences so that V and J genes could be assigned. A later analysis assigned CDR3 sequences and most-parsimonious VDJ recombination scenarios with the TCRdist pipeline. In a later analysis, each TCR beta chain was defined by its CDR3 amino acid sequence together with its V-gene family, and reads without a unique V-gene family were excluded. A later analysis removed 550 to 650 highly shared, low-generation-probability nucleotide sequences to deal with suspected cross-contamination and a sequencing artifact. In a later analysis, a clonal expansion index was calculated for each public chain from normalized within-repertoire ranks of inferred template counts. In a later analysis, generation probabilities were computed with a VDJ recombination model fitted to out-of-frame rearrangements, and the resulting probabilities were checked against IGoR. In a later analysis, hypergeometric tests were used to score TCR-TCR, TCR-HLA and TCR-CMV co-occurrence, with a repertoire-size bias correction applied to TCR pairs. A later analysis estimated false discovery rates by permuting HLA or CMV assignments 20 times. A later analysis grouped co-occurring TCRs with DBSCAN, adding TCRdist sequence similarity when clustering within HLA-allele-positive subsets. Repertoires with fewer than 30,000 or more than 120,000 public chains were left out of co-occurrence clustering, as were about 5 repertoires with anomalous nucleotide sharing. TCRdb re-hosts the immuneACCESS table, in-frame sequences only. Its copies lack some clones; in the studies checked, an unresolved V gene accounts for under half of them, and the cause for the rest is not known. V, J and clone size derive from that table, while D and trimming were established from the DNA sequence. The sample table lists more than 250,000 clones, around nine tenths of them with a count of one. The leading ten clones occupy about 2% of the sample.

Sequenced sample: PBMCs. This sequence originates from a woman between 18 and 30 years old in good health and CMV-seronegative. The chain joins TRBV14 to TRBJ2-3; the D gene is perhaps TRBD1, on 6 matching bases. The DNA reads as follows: TGTGCCAGCAGCCAATTCTCAGGGGTGGCCCTTACAGATACGCAGTATTTT. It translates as CASSQFSGVALTDTQYF.